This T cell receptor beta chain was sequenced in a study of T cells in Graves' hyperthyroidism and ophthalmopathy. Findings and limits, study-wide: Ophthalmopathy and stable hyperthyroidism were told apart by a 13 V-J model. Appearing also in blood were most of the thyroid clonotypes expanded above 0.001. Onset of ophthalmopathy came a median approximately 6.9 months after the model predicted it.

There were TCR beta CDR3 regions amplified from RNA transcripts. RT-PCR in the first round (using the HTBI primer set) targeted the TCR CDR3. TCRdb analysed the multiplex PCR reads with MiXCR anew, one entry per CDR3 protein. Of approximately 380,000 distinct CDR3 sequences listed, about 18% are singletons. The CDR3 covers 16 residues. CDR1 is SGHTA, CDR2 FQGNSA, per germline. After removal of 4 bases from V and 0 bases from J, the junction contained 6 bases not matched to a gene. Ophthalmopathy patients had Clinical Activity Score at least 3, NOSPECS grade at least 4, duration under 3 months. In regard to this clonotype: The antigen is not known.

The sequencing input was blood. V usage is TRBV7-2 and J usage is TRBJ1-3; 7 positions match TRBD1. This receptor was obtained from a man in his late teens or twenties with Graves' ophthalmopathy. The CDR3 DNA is TGTGCCAGCAGCTCAAAGACAGGGCCCTCTGGAAACACCATATATTTT. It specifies CASSSKTGPSGNTIYF.